This T cell receptor (beta chain) was found in a study of control samples from healthy donors and cancer patients. Germline CDR1 reads SGDLS; CDR2 reads YYNGEE. The CDR3 loop spans 15 amino acids. The V end was cut by 0 bases, the J end by 7 bases, with 11 bases between. Libraries were prepared by immunoSEQ multiplex PCR; TCRdb keeps only in-frame clonotypes and omits some of them. The sample consists of about 100,000 clones, less than 90% of them appearing once. This TCR derives from a woman between 45 and 65 years old in good health. This chain uses TRBV9 with TRBJ2-6; D uncertain. Sequencing was carried out using blood. CDR3 amino acids: CASSVVTDNANVLTF. As DNA, the CDR3 is TGTGCCAGCAGCGTAGTTACAGATAATGCCAACGTCCTGACTTTC. The full variable domain, with the rest looked up from reference TRBV9 and TRBJ2-6, is DSGVTQTPKHLITATGQRVTLRCSPRSGDLSVYWYQQSLDQGLQFLIQYYNGEERAKGNILERFSAQQFPDLHSELNLSSLELGDSALYFCASSVVTDNANVLTFGAGSRLTVL.